Listed below are T cell receptor beta chains from one sample, sequenced in a study of T cells after yellow fever vaccination. TCRdb re-called the 5' RACE reads through MiXCR, storing one row per CDR3 protein. Here the sample spans around 500,000 distinct CDR3 sequences, about a fifth being singletons. Sequenced material: PBMCs, taken 20 to 25 days after the first yellow fever vaccination. These receptor sequences come from a man aged 18-30 years who received the YFV17D yellow fever vaccine. Each CDR3 is given with its conserved first and last residue. The order of the fields is V gene, D gene, J gene, clone size, CDR3 protein, CDR3 DNA. D genes are given only for firm matches. Clone size, where shown, is once, few, many, or a class for clones that have expanded.

TRBV18	NA	TRBJ1-6	NA	CASSPDRPYNSPLHF	TGTGCCAGCTCACCTGACAGGCCCTATAATTCACCCCTCCACTTT
TRBV5-1	NA	TRBJ2-1	few	CASSLYPQGTLNNEQFF	TGCGCCAGCAGCTTGTACCCCCAGGGAACCCTAAACAATGAGCAGTTCTTC
TRBV20-1	TRBD1	TRBJ1-4	few	CSAPRDRTTNEKLFF	TGCAGTGCTCCCCGGGACAGAACAACTAATGAAAAACTGTTTTTT
TRBV5-4	NA	TRBJ2-5	NA	CASSFKGGETQYF	TGTGCCAGCAGCTTCAAGGGTGGGGAGACCCAGTACTTC
TRBV10-3	NA	TRBJ1-3	NA	CAMGTGLTIYF	TGTGCCATGGGAACAGGGCTCACCATATATTTT
TRBV4-3	TRBD2	TRBJ2-5	few	CASSQDEERGGRETQYF	TGCGCCAGCAGCCAAGACGAGGAGCGGGGGGGCCGAGAGACCCAGTACTTC
TRBV18	NA	TRBJ1-1	NA	CASSPRGAKEEAFF	TGTGCCAGCTCACCACGAGGAGCCAAGGAGGAAGCTTTCTTT
TRBV5-1	NA	TRBJ2-1	few	CASSQDGAPGSDEQFF	TGCGCCAGCAGCCAAGATGGGGCCCCAGGCAGCGATGAGCAGTTCTTC
TRBV10-3	TRBD2	TRBJ2-3	NA	CAISGGTSGGFTDTQYF	TGTGCCATCAGTGGCGGGACTAGCGGGGGGTTCACAGATACGCAGTATTTT
TRBV10-1	TRBD1	TRBJ2-3	few	CASSGTGFLDTQYF	TGCGCCAGCAGTGGGACAGGTTTTCTGGATACGCAGTATTTT
TRBV10-3	NA	TRBJ2-3	few	CAISDGQPDTQYF	TGTGCCATCAGTGACGGACAGCCTGATACGCAGTATTTT
TRBV18	NA	TRBJ2-2	NA	CASSPWQHYTGELFF	TGTGCCAGCTCACCTTGGCAGCATTACACCGGGGAGCTGTTTTTT
TRBV30	TRBD2	TRBJ2-3	few	CAWSIAGGKDTQYF	TGTGCCTGGAGTATAGCGGGGGGGAAGGATACGCAGTATTTT
TRBV2	NA	TRBJ2-5	many	CAVAFTGTGETQYF	TGTGCAGTGGCGTTCACCGGCACTGGGGAGACCCAGTACTTC
TRBV28	NA	TRBJ2-2	NA	CATRVPGLPGELFF	TGTGCCACCAGAGTTCCGGGGTTGCCCGGGGAGCTGTTTTTT
TRBV5-1	NA	TRBJ2-7	NA	CASSPGNEQYF	TGCGCCAGCAGCCCCGGGAACGAGCAGTACTTC
TRBV3-1	NA	TRBJ1-4	NA	CASSQGPGTWPMFF	TGTGCCAGCAGCCAAGGCCCGGGGACCTGGCCCATGTTTTTT
TRBV5-8	TRBD2	TRBJ2-1	NA	CASSPPGASGYNEQFF	TGTGCCAGCAGCCCACCCGGGGCTAGCGGGTACAATGAGCAGTTCTTC
TRBV3-1	TRBD1	TRBJ2-3	NA	CASSQGQGRLSTDTQYF	TGTGCCAGCAGCCAGGGACAGGGAAGACTTAGTACAGATACGCAGTATTTT
TRBV20-1	TRBD1	TRBJ2-7	few	CSARDLGQGIYEQYF	TGCAGTGCTAGAGATTTGGGACAGGGGATATACGAGCAGTACTTC
TRBV27	TRBD1	TRBJ1-2	few	CASSETGGYGYTF	TGTGCCAGCAGTGAGACAGGGGGTTATGGCTACACCTTC
TRBV15	NA	TRBJ2-1	few	CATSMAINNEQFF	TGTGCCACCTCCATGGCGATCAACAATGAGCAGTTCTTC
TRBV9	NA	TRBJ2-2	NA	CASSVERGWTGELFF	TGTGCCAGCAGCGTAGAAAGGGGGTGGACCGGGGAGCTGTTTTTT
TRBV12-3/TRBV12-4	TRBD2	TRBJ2-1	few	CASSSASGGSYNEQFF	TGTGCCAGCAGTTCCGCTAGCGGGGGAAGTTACAATGAGCAGTTCTTC
TRBV5-1	TRBD2	TRBJ2-1	NA	CASSLGSGGIYNEQFF	TGCGCCAGCAGCTTGGGATCGGGGGGGATATACAATGAGCAGTTCTTC
TRBV12-3/TRBV12-4	TRBD1	TRBJ2-7	few	CASRPGGFPYEQYF	TGTGCCAGCAGACCAGGGGGATTCCCCTACGAGCAGTACTTC
TRBV7-2	NA	TRBJ2-2	NA	CASGGNAGGGELFF	TGTGCCAGCGGCGGGAACGCCGGGGGCGGGGAGCTGTTTTTT